The rows below give T cell receptor beta chains drawn from one sample of a study of early stage breast cancer tumors. TCRdb's copy holds only in-frame clones and misses some; the assay was immunoSEQ multiplex PCR. This sample has some 4,500 clones; 61% occur once, and the top ten carry more than 15%. The sequencing input was breast tumor tissue. The origin of the receptors is a person aged 45 to 59 with breast cancer. Each CDR3 is given with its conserved first and last residue. D genes are given only for firm matches. Rows may omit the clone size; those that give it use once, few, many or a size class.

D gene,J gene,V gene,clone size,CDR3 DNA,CDR3 protein
TRBD1,TRBJ2-5,TRBV28,.,TGTGCCAGCAGTTCCAGGCGACAGGGGGTAGAGACCCAGTACTTC,CASSSRRQGVETQYF
TRBD2,TRBJ2-1,TRBV20-1,few,TGCAGTGCGAGCGGGAACGATGAGCAGTTCTTC,CSASGNDEQFF
.,TRBJ2-7,TRBV5-1,.,TGCGCCAGCAGCTTGGGGGAAACAGGGACCTACGAGCAGTACTTC,CASSLGETGTYEQYF
TRBD1,TRBJ1-2,TRBV19,.,TGTGCCAGTAGTATGCCGGGACAGCACTATGGCTACACCTTC,CASSMPGQHYGYTF
TRBD1,TRBJ1-2,TRBV27,.,TGTGCCAGCAGTTCAACGCCGGGACAGGGGGCTAACTATGGCTACACCTTC,CASSSTPGQGANYGYTF
TRBD1,TRBJ1-1,TRBV10-3,once,TGTGCCATCAGTGGGACAGGTGAAACTGAAGCTTTCTTT,CAISGTGETEAFF
TRBD2,TRBJ2-1,TRBV5-6,once,TGTGCCAGCAGCTCTGGACTAGTAGCGGATGAGCAGTTCTTC,CASSSGLVADEQFF
.,TRBJ1-2,TRBV19,.,TGTGCCAGTAGTATAGAACAGGAGGACTATGGCTACACCTTC,CASSIEQEDYGYTF
.,TRBJ1-1,TRBV5-6,.,TGTGCCAGCAGCGAGCCCCTCTGGACAGCTAACACTGAAGCTTTCTTT,CASSEPLWTANTEAFF
TRBD1,TRBJ1-1,TRBV19,.,TGTGCCAGTAGTCCCTCATCGAGGGGGCTCGTCACTGAAGCTTTCTTT,CASSPSSRGLVTEAFF
.,TRBJ2-3,TRBV4-3,.,TGCGCCAGCAGCCAAGATAGAGGGGTTGAAGATACGCAGTATTTT,CASSQDRGVEDTQYF
TRBD1,TRBJ1-1,TRBV19,.,TGTGCCAGTATCGGAGGACAGGGGCACACTGAAGCTTTCTTT,CASIGGQGHTEAFF
TRBD1,TRBJ2-1,TRBV12-5,few,TGTGCTAGTGGTTTGAGACAGGGTTACAATGAGCAGTTCTTC,CASGLRQGYNEQFF
.,TRBJ2-5,TRBV6-5,.,TGTGCCGGACCGGGGTTGGGAGAGACCCAGTACTTC,CAGPGLGETQYF
TRBD1,TRBJ1-1,TRBV10-3,.,TGTGCCATCAGTGAGTCGGGGACAGGGATCACTGAAGCTTTCTTT,CAISESGTGITEAFF
.,TRBJ2-1,TRBV7-2,.,TGTGCCAGCAGCAACTCCCTCACAGGCTCCTACAATGAGCAGTTCTTC,CASSNSLTGSYNEQFF
TRBD1,TRBJ2-5,TRBV5-6,few,TGTGCCAGCAGCCACTTCAACAGGGGAGAGACCCAGTACTTC,CASSHFNRGETQYF
TRBD1,TRBJ1-1,TRBV10-3,.,TGTGCCATCAGATCTGACAGGGACACTGAAGCTTTCTTT,CAIRSDRDTEAFF
.,TRBJ2-1,TRBV11-3,.,TGTGCCAGCATAAACAGGGGGGGTTTGGACAATGAGCAGTTCTTC,CASINRGGLDNEQFF
TRBD1,TRBJ2-7,TRBV2,few,TGTGCCAGCAGGGCATCGACAGGGGGACGGAACGAGCAGTACTTC,CASRASTGGRNEQYF
.,TRBJ1-1,TRBV11-2,once,TGTGCCAGCAGTCGCCCAGGGTGGGGGAACACTGAAGCTTTCTTT,CASSRPGWGNTEAFF
TRBD2,TRBJ2-7,TRBV7-9,.,TGTGCCAGCAGCCAAGGGAAGGCGGGAGTAGTCAACGAGCAGTACTTC,CASSQGKAGVVNEQYF
TRBD2,TRBJ2-7,TRBV10-1,.,TGCGCCAGCCAGCCTAGCGGGTCTTCCTACGAGCAGTACTTC,CASQPSGSSYEQYF
TRBD1,TRBJ2-7,TRBV19,few,TGTGCCAGTAGTAGAAAACGACAGGGAAAGGGCGAGCAGTACTTC,CASSRKRQGKGEQYF
.,TRBJ2-3,TRBV7-2,.,TGTGCCAGCAGCCAAGAGGTAATAGCGAGTAGCACAGATACGCAGTATTTT,CASSQEVIASSTDTQYF
.,TRBJ2-3,TRBV7-9,few,TGTGCCAGCAGCTTAGAGTCGGGCAATACGCAGTATTTT,CASSLESGNTQYF
.,TRBJ2-2,TRBV10-3,few,TGTGCCATCAGTGCTCGAGACACCGGGGAGCTGTTTTTT,CAISARDTGELFF
.,TRBJ1-2,TRBV4-3,.,TGCGCCAGCAGCCAACAGGGGCAGAGCAACTATGGCTACACCTTC,CASSQQGQSNYGYTF
.,TRBJ2-1,TRBV11-3,.,TGTGCCAGCATGGGAAGGGGGGGTCAGGACAATGAGCAGTTCTTC,CASMGRGGQDNEQFF
TRBD2,TRBJ2-7,TRBV11-2,.,TGTGCCAGCAGCTTAGATCTGGCTAGCGGCTACGAGCAGTACTTC,CASSLDLASGYEQYF
.,TRBJ1-4,TRBV2,.,TGTGCCAGCAGTGACGGATCAACTAATGAAAAACTGTTTTTT,CASSDGSTNEKLFF
TRBD1,TRBJ2-2,TRBV19,.,TGTGCCAGTAGCGGGACAGGGCGCACCGGGGAGCTGTTTTTT,CASSGTGRTGELFF
.,TRBJ2-5,TRBV19,.,TGTGCCAGTAGCCCCGGGGGGGCAGGGGGTTCGCGATTCGGAGAGACCCAGTACTTC,CASSPGGAGGSRFGETQYF
.,TRBJ1-5,TRBV18,.,TGTGCCAGCTCCACCGGGGGGATCGATCAGCCCCAGCATTTT,CASSTGGIDQPQHF